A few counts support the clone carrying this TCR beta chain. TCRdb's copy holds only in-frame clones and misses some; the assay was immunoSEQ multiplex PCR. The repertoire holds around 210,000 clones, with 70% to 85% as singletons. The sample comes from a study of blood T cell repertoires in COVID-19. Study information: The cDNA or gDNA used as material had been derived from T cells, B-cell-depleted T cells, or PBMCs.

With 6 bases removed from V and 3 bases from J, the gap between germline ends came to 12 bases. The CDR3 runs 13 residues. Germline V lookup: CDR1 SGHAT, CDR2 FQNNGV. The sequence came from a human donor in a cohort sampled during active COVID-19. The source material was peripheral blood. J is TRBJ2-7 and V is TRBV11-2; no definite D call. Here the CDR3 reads CASSHRRVYEQYF. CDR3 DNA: TGTGCCAGCAGTCATAGACGGGTCTACGAGCAGTACTTC. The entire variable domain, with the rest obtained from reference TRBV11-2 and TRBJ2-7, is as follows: EAGVAQSPRYKIIEKRQSVAFWCNPISGHATLYWYQQILGQGPKLLIQFQNNGVVDDSQLPKDRFSAERLKGVDSTLKIQPAKLEDSAVYLCASSHRRVYEQYFGPGTRLTVT.